A selection of T cell receptor beta chains follows, all from one sample in a study of T cell repertoires in cytomegalovirus infection. TCRdb independently ran MiXCR on the reads; one entry per CDR3 protein. The table lists hundreds of thousands of distinct CDR3 sequences, about 33% of them singletons. Antigens of these TCRs are unknown. Sequenced material: cultured CD8+ T cells from PBMCs, taken from culture after CMV antigen stimulation. All receptors come from a human donor in good health (CMV status not recorded). Some clones in this sample may be carry-over from other donors' samples. CDR3s leave out the opening cysteine and the closing phenylalanine or tryptophan. Fields, in order: V gene, D gene, J gene, CDR3 protein. A D gene is named only where the DNA matches it firmly.

TRBV7-6,TRBD1,TRBJ2-7,ASSPGQGFSYEQY
TRBV20-1,NA,TRBJ1-3,SARAFGGVPGNTIY
TRBV4-3,NA,TRBJ2-3,ASSQDKGSSTDTQY
TRBV7-2,NA,TRBJ1-2,ASSLGAFGYT
TRBV9,NA,TRBJ2-2,ASSLSTPPGPTGELF
TRBV11-2,NA,TRBJ2-1,ASSLDWRSSYNEQF
TRBV7-2,TRBD1,TRBJ1-2,ASSSWTGQNYGYT
TRBV7-8,NA,TRBJ1-5,ASSLAGAGGQPQH
TRBV20-1,TRBD1,TRBJ2-7,SARYRDRNYEQY
TRBV6-4,NA,TRBJ2-7,ASSDSQVHLSEQY
TRBV7-8,NA,TRBJ1-1,ASSYDRREGNTEAF
TRBV4-1,TRBD1,TRBJ1-2,ASSQDGDSGLRGYT
TRBV6-5,TRBD2,TRBJ2-3,ASSYSLAGDPTDTQY
TRBV6-1,TRBD1,TRBJ2-7,ASSELGTGGHEQY
TRBV7-9,TRBD1,TRBJ2-5,ASSLADRDRGHQETQY
TRBV5-6,NA,TRBJ2-2,ASSGRWTTGELF
TRBV12-5,NA,TRBJ1-1,ASGPGMNTEAF
TRBV6-1,NA,TRBJ1-1,ATPQTRMNTEAF
TRBV6-5,TRBD1,TRBJ2-7,ASSYAPQFGQAYEQY
TRBV2,NA,TRBJ2-7,ASVGGGGNEQY
TRBV2,NA,TRBJ2-7,ASVAVPYEQY
TRBV27,NA,TRBJ1-1,ASSQQEGPMNTEAF
TRBV4-1,TRBD1,TRBJ1-5,ASSLRADRNQPQH
TRBV7-9,NA,TRBJ1-1,ASSSSTGRGKTEAF
TRBV27,TRBD2,TRBJ2-3,ASGLVGDTQY
TRBV6-6,TRBD1,TRBJ1-4,ASSSAGTAREKLF
TRBV20-1,TRBD1,TRBJ1-6,SARAQTGASPLH
TRBV7-6,NA,TRBJ1-1,ASSWDITTLNTEAF
TRBV7-2,NA,TRBJ1-1,ASSPTSRDTEAF